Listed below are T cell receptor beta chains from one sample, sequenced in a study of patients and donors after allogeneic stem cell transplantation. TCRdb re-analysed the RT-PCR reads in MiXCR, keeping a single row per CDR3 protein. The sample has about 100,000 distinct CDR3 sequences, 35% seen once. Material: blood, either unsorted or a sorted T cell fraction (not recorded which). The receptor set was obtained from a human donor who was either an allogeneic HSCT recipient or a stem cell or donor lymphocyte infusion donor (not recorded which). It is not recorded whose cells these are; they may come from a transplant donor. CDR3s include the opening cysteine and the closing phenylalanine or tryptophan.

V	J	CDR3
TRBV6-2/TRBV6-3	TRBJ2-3	CASRRLAGRTDTQYF
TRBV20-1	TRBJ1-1	CSASDRSYPMNTEAFF
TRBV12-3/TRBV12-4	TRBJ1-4	CASRGGLRREKLFF
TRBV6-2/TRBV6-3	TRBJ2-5	CASSYAFTQYF
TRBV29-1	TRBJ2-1	CSVDKSSYNEQFF
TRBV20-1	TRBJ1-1	CSAPRRALGRNTEAFF
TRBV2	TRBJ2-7	CASCPVVDSLRYEQYF
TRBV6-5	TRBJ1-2	CASSYGANYGYTF
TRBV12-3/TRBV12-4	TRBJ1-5	CASSSDINQPQHF
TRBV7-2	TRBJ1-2	CASSPNLTGKSGYTF
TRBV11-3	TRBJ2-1	CASSVNRGEANEQFF
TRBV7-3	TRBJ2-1	CASSLIGRSGSNEQFF
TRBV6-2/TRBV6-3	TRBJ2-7	CATRTTRGEQYF
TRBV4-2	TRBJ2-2	CASSQDHLTGELFF
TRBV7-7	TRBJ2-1	CASSPPLLAGVYNEQFF
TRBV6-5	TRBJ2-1	CASSRRTGSYNEQFF
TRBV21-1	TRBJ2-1	CASSKAPSGAEQFF
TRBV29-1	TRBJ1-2	CSVGDGSWGYTF
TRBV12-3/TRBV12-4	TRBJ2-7	CASSPRRTRYEQYF
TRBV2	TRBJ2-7	CASRRAEESSYEQYF
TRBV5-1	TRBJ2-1	CASSGPGLARGGEQFF
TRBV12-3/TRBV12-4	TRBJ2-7	CASSWGGSPLYF
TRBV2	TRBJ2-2	CASSIVSGRTTGELFF
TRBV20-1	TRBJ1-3	CSARGGPGNTIYF
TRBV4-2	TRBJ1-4	CASSQLREKLFF
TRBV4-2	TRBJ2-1	CASSQSPLAFSYNEQFF
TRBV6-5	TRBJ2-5	CASSQGRAQYF
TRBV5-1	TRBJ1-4	CASRGQGNEKLFF
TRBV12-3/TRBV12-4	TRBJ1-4	CASSLGTAVEKLFF
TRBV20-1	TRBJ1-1	CSARPGRLNTEAFF
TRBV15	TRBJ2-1	CATSNSGPYNEQFF
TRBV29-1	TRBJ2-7	CSVTGYTYEQYF
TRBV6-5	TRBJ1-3	CASSNTGFSGNTIYF
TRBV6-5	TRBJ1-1	CASSRGVDTEAFF
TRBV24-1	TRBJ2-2	CATSDLRSGGELFF
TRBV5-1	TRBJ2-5	CASSLALFETQYF
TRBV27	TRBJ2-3	CASSLELTSTDTQYF
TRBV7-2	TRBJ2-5	CASSWSGTEKETQYF
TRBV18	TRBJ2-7	CASSPQGQTGEQYF
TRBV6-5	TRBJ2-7	CASTRVRGAYEQYF
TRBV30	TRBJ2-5	CAWSVGGTQYF
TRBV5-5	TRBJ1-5	CASRLGSNDNQPQHF
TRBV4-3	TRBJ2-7	CASSQEPYKKREYMYEQYF
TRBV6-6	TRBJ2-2	CASSYSPNTGELFF
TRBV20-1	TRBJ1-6	CSAPRGANSPLHF
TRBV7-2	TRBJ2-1	CASSQGTGHEQFF
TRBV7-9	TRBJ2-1	CASSPAKPVNEQFF
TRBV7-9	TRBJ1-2	CASSFDRPANYGYTF
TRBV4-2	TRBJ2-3	CASSQILRTDTQYF
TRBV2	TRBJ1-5	CASRRDGNQPQHF